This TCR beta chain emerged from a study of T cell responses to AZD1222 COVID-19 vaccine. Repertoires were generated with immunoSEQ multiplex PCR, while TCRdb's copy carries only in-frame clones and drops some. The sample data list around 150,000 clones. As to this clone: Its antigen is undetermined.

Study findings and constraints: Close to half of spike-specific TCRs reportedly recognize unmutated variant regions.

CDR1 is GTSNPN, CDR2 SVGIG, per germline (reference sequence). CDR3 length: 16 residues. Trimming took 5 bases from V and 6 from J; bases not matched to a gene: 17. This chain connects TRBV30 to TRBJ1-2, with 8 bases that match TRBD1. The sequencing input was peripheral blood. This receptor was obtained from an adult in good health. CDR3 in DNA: TGTGCCTGGTTGGGCCCACAGGGGGTCAGGACGGATGGCTACACCTTC. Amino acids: CAWLGPQGVRTDGYTF.